The next 29 T cell receptor beta chains were all read from a single sample in a study of cytomegalovirus exposure and HLA in healthy donors. PCR was performed using 60 Vbeta and 13 Jbeta primers. Repertoires were generated with immunoSEQ multiplex PCR, while TCRdb's copy carries only in-frame clones and drops some. The profile covers about 170,000 clones, with roughly 79% appearing a single time and 4.9% taken by the ten largest. The sample consisted of PBMCs. The receptors come from a woman under 30 in good health and CMV-seropositive.

Note on this clone: Sequence at one end of the junction differs from germline and may be a read error. The V call is TRBV25-1, the J call TRBJ2-7; 7 nucleotides line up with TRBD1. The CDR3 runs to 14 residues. The germline V gene has CDR1 MGHDK and CDR2 SYGVNS. The CDR3 DNA follows: TGTGCCAGTAGTGGACAGGCGAGCTGGGGTGAGCAGTACTTC. This codes for CASSGQASWGEQYF.

This sequence joins TRBV7-2 and TRBJ1-1; unclear D gene. V lost 1 base, J lost 1 base, and 10 bases lay in between. The CDR3 contains 15 residues. Germline lookup yields CDR1 SGHTA and CDR2 FQGNSA. In DNA form, the CDR3 reads TGTGCCAGCAGCTTAGTCGGCGGATCGAACACTGAAGCTTTCTTT. Protein product: CASSLVGGSNTEAFF.

J is TRBJ2-1 and V is TRBV4-2, with 11 bases aligning to TRBD2. The ends lost 1 base at V and 12 bases at J; junction bases unmatched: 14. The CDR3 consists of 17 residues. Germline V gene sequence: CDR1 LGHNA, CDR2 YNFKEQ. The CDR3 DNA is TGTGCCAGCAGCCAAGGGGTCCCTAGCGGGGGGCAGCACGTGCAGTTCTTC. It specifies CASSQGVPSGGQHVQFF.

On this clone itself: The same CDR3 is also encoded by other DNA sequences in this sample. The chain links TRBV19 to TRBJ2-7; 7 nucleotides match TRBD1. The CDR3 consists of 13 residues. V lost 5 bases to trimming and J lost 4 bases; unmatched junction nucleotides: 5. The V gene's germline CDR1 is LNHDA and CDR2 SQIVND (reference sequence). The CDR3 is CASSLTGKYEQYF. Written as DNA, the CDR3 is TGTGCCAGTAGTCTGACAGGGAAATACGAGCAGTACTTC.

The chain is built from TRBV5-5 and TRBJ1-1; D unclear. From germline, CDR1 is SGHKS and CDR2 YYEKEE (reference sequence). The CDR3 has 13 amino acids. Trimming removed 4 bases from V and 2 bases from J, with 9 bases in between. CDR3: CASSLRSNTEAFF. DNA of the CDR3: TGTGCCAGCAGCCTGAGGTCTAACACTGAAGCTTTCTTT.

This chain connects TRBV6-5 to TRBJ2-1, with D possibly matching TRBD2 (5 bases). Trimming shortened V by 2 bases and J by 9 bases, and 5 bases separated the two germline ends. This CDR3 contains 11 residues. Germline V gene lookup returns CDR1 MNHEY and CDR2 SVGAGI. CDR3 in amino acids: CASSYGSEQFF. As DNA, the CDR3 is TGTGCCAGCAGTTACGGGAGTGAGCAGTTCTTC.

V is TRBV7-6 and J is TRBJ1-1; 7 positions agree with TRBD1. The V gene's germline CDR1 is SGHVS and CDR2 FNYEAQ. V trimming: 5 bases; J trimming: 0 bases; junction bases outside the gene matches: 15. The CDR3 covers 18 residues. The CDR3 region has the DNA TGTGCCAGCAGCCCAAACCGACAGGGTGTAGGTGTGAACACTGAAGCTTTCTTT. Protein sequence: CASSPNRQGVGVNTEAFF.

In DNA, the CDR3 is TGTGCCAGCAGCCAAGGGGGTTGGAATAGCGGGGGGGCCGTACAAGAGACCCAGTACTTC. Amino acid sequence: CASSQGGWNSGGAVQETQYF. The chain employs TRBV4-2 and TRBJ2-5; 11 bases match TRBD2. Germline CDR1 LGHNA, CDR2 YNFKEQ. There are 20 residues in the CDR3. V trimming: 1 base; J trimming: 2 bases; junction bases outside the gene matches: 15.

Regarding this clone: One end of the junction varies from germline; a read error may be responsible. The chain uses TRBV5-1 and TRBJ2-1, with TRBD2 as a possible D gene (7 bases). The CDR3 totals 11 residues. Germline lookup yields CDR1 SGHRS and CDR2 YFSETQ. The CDR3 here is CASSGGQGRVF. The CDR3 region has the DNA TGCGCCAGCAGCGGGGGGCAAGGGAGGGTCTTC.

V gene TRBV13 combines with J gene TRBJ2-7, with TRBD1 matching 7 bases. This CDR3 region has 15 residues. J was trimmed by 6 bases and V by 0 bases; bases with no gene match: 8. Germline-derived CDR1 and CDR2 are PRHDT and FYEKMQ (reference sequence). The CDR3 DNA reads as TGTGCCAGCAGCTTAGGCCGTGGACAGGCGGGCGAGCAGTACTTC. Amino acid sequence: CASSLGRGQAGEQYF.

To note about this clone: One end of the junction does not line up with germline, which may come from a read error. The chain combines TRBV15 with TRBJ2-3; 8 nucleotides agree with TRBD2. Germline lookup yields CDR1 LNHNV and CDR2 YYDKDF (reference sequence). This CDR3 is built from 18 residues. Written as DNA, the CDR3 is TGTGCCACCAGCAGAGTTCGTGACGGGGGGGCCCTTTCAGATACGCAGTATTTC. It codes for CATSRVRDGGALSDTQYF.

The gene calls are TRBV7-8 and TRBJ2-1; the match to TRBD1 covers 7 bases. The germline V gene has CDR1 SGHVS and CDR2 FQNEAQ. The CDR3 has 12 residues. The V segment lost 4 bases and the J segment 10 bases; nucleotides outside the gene matches: 4. CDR3 DNA sequence: TGTGCCAGCAGCTCACCGGACAGGGAGCAGTTCTTC. Translated: CASSSPDREQFF.

The CDR3 bases are TGTGCCAGCAGCCAAGCCCTAGGCTCTGGAAACACCATATATTTT. It specifies CASSQALGSGNTIYF. This rearrangement joins TRBV4-2 to TRBJ1-3; D uncertain. The V and J ends lost 1 base and 0 bases respectively, with 7 bases between them. Germline assignment: CDR1 LGHNA and CDR2 YNFKEQ. The CDR3 runs to 15 residues.

The chain has TRBV7-2 and TRBJ2-5, with TRBD1 matching over 11 bases. The CDR3 covers 18 residues. V lost 4 bases and J lost 2; bases outside the gene matches: 12. Per germline, CDR1 SGHTA and CDR2 FQGNSA. CDR3 DNA: TGTGCCAGCAGCTCATCCTTCGCCGGGACAGGGGGACAAGAGACCCAGTACTTC. As protein: CASSSSFAGTGGQETQYF.

This clone has more than one count but fewer than ten. This sequence joins TRBV27 and TRBJ1-3; possible D gene TRBD1, 6 bases. This CDR3 has 14 amino acids. Germline V gene lookup returns CDR1 MNHEY and CDR2 SMNVEV (reference sequence). Trimming removed 6 bases from V and 1 base from J, with 10 bases in between. CDR3 DNA: TGTGCCAGCAGCCCAAGGGGGTCTGGAAACACCATATATTTT. Its translation: CASSPRGSGNTIYF.

This chain connects TRBV28 to TRBJ2-5; 7 bases agree with TRBD2. Germline V gene data show CDR1 as MDHEN and CDR2 as SYDVKM. This CDR3 has 14 amino acids. V was clipped by 8 bases and J by 1 base; unmatched bases: 7. The CDR3 sequence is CASHGSGFQETQYF. CDR3 bases: TGTGCCAGCCATGGTAGCGGGTTCCAAGAGACCCAGTACTTC.

As DNA, the CDR3 is TGTGCCACCAGCAGAGATCTGGTGCAGGGGAACACCATATATTTT. Residues: CATSRDLVQGNTIYF. The V gene is TRBV15, the J gene TRBJ1-3; D possibly corresponds to TRBD1 (6 bases). Deletions cut 0 bases from V and 7 bases from J, with 13 bases between. CDR1 and CDR2 (germline): LNHNV, YYDKDF (reference sequence). CDR3 length: 15 amino acids. Based on the CDR3 plus reference TRBV15 and TRBJ1-3, the full variable domain is DAMVIQNPRYQVTQFGKPVTLSCSQTLNHNVMYWYQQKSSQAPKLLFHYYDKDFNNEADTPDNFQSRRPNTSFCFLDIRSPGLGDTAMYLCATSRDLVQGNTIYFGEGSWLTVV.

This clone was picked up many times. The J gene is TRBJ1-1, the V gene TRBV6-5; D gene unclear. V shed 0 bases and J shed 9 bases, with 8 bases lying between them. This CDR3 is built from 12 residues. Germline loops: CDR1 MNHEY, CDR2 SVGAGI. CDR3 nucleotides: TGTGCCAGCAGTTACTCGGGAGGACAAGCTTTCTTT. It is translated as CASSYSGGQAFF.

The chain uses TRBV6-6 and TRBJ2-5; 8 positions agree with TRBD1. Trimming removed 4 bases from V and 5 bases from J; junction bases left unmatched: 6. Germline V gives CDR1 MNHNY, CDR2 SVGAGI (reference sequence). CDR3 length: 14 amino acids. CDR3 residues: CASSSGQGLETQYF. The CDR3 DNA follows: TGTGCCAGCAGTTCCGGACAGGGCTTGGAGACCCAGTACTTC.

The chain has TRBV7-2 and TRBJ2-7, with D possibly matching TRBD1 (5 bases). Trimming took 4 bases from V and 3 from J, leaving 16 bases between them. The CDR3 totals 15 residues. Germline loops: CDR1 SGHTA, CDR2 FQGNSA. This CDR3 reads CASSSNRQRRYEQYF. The CDR3 bases are TGTGCCAGCAGCTCAAACCGACAGAGACGCTACGAGCAGTACTTC.

The sample holds one count of this clone. J is TRBJ1-3 and V is TRBV18, with D perhaps matching TRBD1 (5 bases). The germline V gene encodes CDR1 KGHSH and CDR2 LQKENI. The V gene lost 2 bases and the J gene lost 3 bases, with 14 bases spanning the gap. The CDR3 sequence is 16 residues long. The CDR3 coding sequence is TGTGCCAGCTCACCAACGCAGATCAGGGATGGAAACACCATATATTTT. Translating gives CASSPTQIRDGNTIYF. Full variable domain (outside the CDR3, taken from reference TRBV18 and TRBJ1-3): NAGVMQNPRHLVRRRGQEARLRCSPMKGHSHVYWYRQLPEEGLKFMVYLQKENIIDESGMPKERFSAEFPKEGPSILRIQQVVRGDSAAYFCASSPTQIRDGNTIYFGEGSWLTVV.

This clone was counted a few times. This chain joins TRBV30 and TRBJ1-3; D might be TRBD1 (5 bases). Germline CDR1 reads GTSNPN; CDR2 reads SVGIG (reference sequence). This CDR3 is 14 amino acids long. V was cut by 2 bases and J by 2 bases, with 10 bases left in between. The CDR3 protein is CAWSPQTAGNTIYF. CDR3 DNA sequence: TGTGCCTGGAGTCCCCAGACAGCTGGAAACACCATATATTTT.

The chain joins TRBV11-2 to TRBJ2-1; tentative D call: TRBD2 (6 bases). This CDR3 is 14 amino acids long. Germline V gene lookup returns CDR1 SGHAT and CDR2 FQNNGV. The V and J ends lost 5 bases and 3 bases respectively, with 11 bases between them. CDR3 sequence: CASSRTGVYNEQFF. In DNA form, the CDR3 reads TGTGCCAGCAGCCGAACGGGGGTCTACAATGAGCAGTTCTTC. The full variable domain, completed using reference TRBV11-2 and TRBJ2-1, is EAGVAQSPRYKIIEKRQSVAFWCNPISGHATLYWYQQILGQGPKLLIQFQNNGVVDDSQLPKDRFSAERLKGVDSTLKIQPAKLEDSAVYLCASSRTGVYNEQFFGPGTRLTVL.

This chain links TRBV11-2 with TRBJ1-3; a possible D gene is TRBD1 (6 bases). The CDR3 has 15 amino acids. Trimming took 2 bases from V and 0 from J, leaving 8 bases between them. Germline V gene sequence: CDR1 SGHAT, CDR2 FQNNGV. The CDR3 loop reads CASSLRGFSGNTIYF. CDR3 DNA sequence: TGTGCCAGCAGCTTAAGGGGGTTCTCTGGAAACACCATATATTTT. Full variable domain (remainder filled in from reference TRBV11-2 and TRBJ1-3): EAGVAQSPRYKIIEKRQSVAFWCNPISGHATLYWYQQILGQGPKLLIQFQNNGVVDDSQLPKDRFSAERLKGVDSTLKIQPAKLEDSAVYLCASSLRGFSGNTIYFGEGSWLTVV.

Here the CDR3 reads CAWSQLRKLYSYEQYF. In DNA, the CDR3 is TGTGCCTGGAGCCAACTACGAAAACTGTACTCCTACGAGCAGTACTTC. This rearrangement joins TRBV30 to TRBJ2-7; no definite D call. CDR3 length equals 16 residues. V was trimmed by 3 bases and J by 0 bases, leaving 18 bases between them. Germline V lookup: CDR1 GTSNPN, CDR2 SVGIG (reference sequence).

The chain is built from TRBV5-6 and TRBJ2-3; maybe TRBD1 (5 bases). Trimming took off 1 base at V and 7 bases at J, with 13 bases between the two ends. From germline, CDR1 is SGHDT and CDR2 YYEEEE. The CDR3 consists of 14 residues. This CDR3 reads CASSLHRRANTQYF. CDR3 DNA: TGTGCCAGCAGCTTGCACAGGAGAGCGAATACGCAGTATTTT.

The rearrangement uses TRBV5-4 and TRBJ2-5; possible D gene TRBD2, 6 bases. Trimming left V 4 bases short and J 5 bases short, with 15 bases between. The germline CDR1 and CDR2 sequences are SGHNT and YYREEE (reference sequence). There are 14 residues in the CDR3. CDR3 amino acids: CASSAGGRGETQYF. DNA for the CDR3: TGTGCCAGCAGCGCGGGCGGACGGGGGGAGACCCAGTACTTC.

The chain carries TRBV25-1 and TRBJ2-3; 13 bases are a match to TRBD2. V lost 2 bases to trimming and J lost 0 bases; unmatched junction nucleotides: 5. CDR3 length: 18 residues. Germline lookup yields CDR1 MGHDK and CDR2 SYGVNS. This CDR3 is CASSEGGLAGVSTDTQYF. CDR3 sequence (DNA): TGTGCCAGCAGTGAAGGTGGACTAGCGGGGGTTAGCACAGATACGCAGTATTTT. The full variable domain, its missing parts supplied by reference TRBV25-1 and TRBJ2-3, is EADIYQTPRYLVIGTGKKITLECSQTMGHDKMYWYQQDPGMELHLIHYSYGVNSTEKGDLSSESTVSRIRTEHFPLTLESARPSHTSQYLCASSEGGLAGVSTDTQYFGPGTRLTVL.

The V call is TRBV5-4, the J call TRBJ2-3; maybe TRBD2 (5 bases). The V and J ends lost 3 bases and 0 bases respectively, with 8 bases between them. Looked up from germline, CDR1 is SGHNT and CDR2 is YYREEE (reference sequence). The CDR3 totals 14 residues. The CDR3 region is CASSYGVSTDTQYF. CDR3 in DNA: TGTGCCAGCAGCTACGGGGTCAGCACAGATACGCAGTATTTT.